What follows are 32 T cell receptor beta chains derived from one specimen sequenced in a study of T cells in women clearing cervical HPV infection. Clones were sequenced by immunoSEQ multiplex PCR, and TCRdb holds only the in-frame ones, with some missing. The sample table sets out about 28,000 clones. What was sequenced was blood buffy coat. The receptors shown here come from a woman between 18 and 75 years old with a cervical HPV16 infection that either progressed to CIN3+ or cleared (not recorded which).

Concerning this clone: Other nucleotide sequences in the sample specify the same CDR3. Here the CDR3 reads CASRQVSGNTIYF. Partial CDR3 DNA: TGTGCCAGTCGACAGGTATCTGGAAACACC. This rearrangement joins TRBV19 to TRBJ1-3; D might be TRBD1 (6 bases). The CDR3 is cut off 3 residues early in the read; its end comes from the germline J gene. The CDR3 contains 13 residues. CDR1 is LNHDA and CDR2 is SQIVND in the germline V gene (reference sequence). V gave up 8 bases and J gave up 1 base, with 9 bases separating them.

About this clone itself: The read terminates 3 residues before the CDR3 end, so the remaining end is supplied by the germline J gene. The chain recombines TRBV19 with TRBJ2-3, with D maybe TRBD1 (5 bases). The CDR3 runs to 17 residues. Germline values: CDR1 LNHDA, CDR2 SQIVND (reference sequence). The sequenced part of the CDR3 DNA is TGTGCCAGTAGTATAGATCGGCAGGGCTCTCGCAATCAGCCG. It encodes CASSIDRQGSRNQP. In full, the CDR3 reads CASSIDRQGSRNQPQYF.

As regards this clone: The missing CDR3 end, 3 residues past where the read stops, is filled in from the germline J gene. The V and J genes are TRBV6-2 or TRBV6-3 and TRBJ2-1; D possibly corresponds to TRBD2 (6 bases). This CDR3 has 15 residues. The germline V and J ends were trimmed by 3 bases and 3 bases, with 12 bases remaining between them. Germline V CDR1 and CDR2: MNHEY, SVGEGT. Here the CDR3 reads CASSYGGIFYNEQFF. Incomplete CDR3 DNA: TGTGCCAGCAGTTATGGCGGGATCTTCTACAATGAG.

Notes on this clone: The CDR3 extends 3 residues past the end of the read, so its final part is completed from the germline J gene. Other DNA sequences in the same sample also yield this CDR3. The chain employs TRBV7-9 and TRBJ1-4, with a weak D call TRBD1 (6 bases). V lost 6 bases to trimming and J lost 6 bases, with 14 bases between them. Germline CDR1 reads SEHNR; CDR2 reads FQNEAQ (reference sequence). The CDR3 is 14 residues long. Partial CDR3 DNA: TGTGCCAGCAGTCCAGGGGTTTATGATGAAAAA. It is translated as CASSPGVYDEK. The complete CDR3 reads CASSPGVYDEKLFF. Filled out from reference TRBV7-9 and TRBJ1-4, the complete variable domain reads DTGVSQNPRHKITKRGQNVTFRCDPISEHNRLYWYRQTLGQGPEFLTYFQNEAQLEKSRLLSDRFSAERPKGSFSTLEIQRTEQGDSAMYLCASSPGVYDEKLFFGSGTQLSVL.

About this clone itself: With the read ending 3 residues before the CDR3 end, the germline J gene is used to fill in that end. V is TRBV7-6 and J is TRBJ1-5; 7 bases match TRBD1. V shed 5 bases and J 1 base; nucleotides not matched to a gene: 5. There are 15 residues in the CDR3. Germline CDR1 reads SGHVS; CDR2 reads FNYEAQ. The CDR3 DNA, read in part, is TGTGCCAGCAGCCCCCCAGGGGGGAGCAATCAGCCC. This sequence encodes CASSPPGGSNQP. The full CDR3 sequence reads CASSPPGGSNQPQHF.

The DNA read from the CDR3 is TGTGCCAGCTCCCGGTCGGGGTCAGATACG. Protein: CASSRSGSDT. The CDR3 reads in full as CASSRSGSDTQYF. The chain joins TRBV18 to TRBJ2-3; D is possibly TRBD2 (5 bases). The CDR3 goes on 3 residues after the read ends, and that part is filled in from the germline J gene. CDR1 is KGHSH and CDR2 is LQKENI in the germline V gene. This CDR3 is 13 amino acids long. V lost 6 bases, J lost 4 bases, and 11 bases lay in between. Together with reference TRBV18 and TRBJ2-3, the CDR3 gives the full variable domain: NAGVMQNPRHLVRRRGQEARLRCSPMKGHSHVYWYRQLPEEGLKFMVYLQKENIIDESGMPKERFSAEFPKEGPSILRIQQVVRGDSAAYFCASSRSGSDTQYFGPGTRLTVL.

Details on this clone: The missing CDR3 end, 3 residues past where the read stops, is filled in from the germline J gene. This chain joins TRBV29-1 and TRBJ1-2, with a possible D match to TRBD1 (5 bases). This CDR3 region has 11 residues. The germline CDR1 and CDR2 sequences are SQVTM and ANQGSEA. The V and J ends lost 5 bases and 6 bases respectively, with 10 bases between them. CDR3 sequence: CSVRTTDGYTF. CDR3 bases read: TGCAGCGTTAGGACAACGGATGGC.

As to this clone: The read terminates 3 residues before the CDR3 end, so the remaining end is supplied by the germline J gene. This sequence joins TRBV6-2 or TRBV6-3 and TRBJ2-5, with D perhaps matching TRBD2 (6 bases). The germline V and J ends were trimmed by 6 bases and 4 bases, with 18 bases remaining between them. Per germline, CDR1 MNHEY and CDR2 SVGEGT. The CDR3 has 15 residues. CDR3 bases read: TGTGCCAGCAGCCCAGTTCGGGGGTGGACAGAGACC. It yields the protein CASSPVRGWTET. In full, the CDR3 reads CASSPVRGWTETQYF.

To note about this clone: The read stops 3 residues short of the end of the CDR3; the missing end is completed from the germline J gene. The V and J genes are TRBV6-2 or TRBV6-3 and TRBJ2-7, with D maybe TRBD1 (6 bases). This CDR3 is built from 16 residues. V was clipped by 2 bases and J by 2 bases, with 16 bases between them. Germline V lookup: CDR1 MNHEY, CDR2 SVGEGT. CDR3 amino acids: CASSYLGQQRTYEQYF. Incomplete CDR3 DNA: TGTGCCAGCAGTTACCTCGGACAGCAACGAACCTACGAG.

With respect to this clone: From the germline J gene comes the end of the CDR3, since the read stops 3 residues before it. The gene calls are TRBV20-1 and TRBJ2-7, with 11 bases lining up with TRBD1. CDR1 and CDR2 (germline): DFQATT, SNEGSKA (reference sequence). V lost 6 bases and J lost 5; bases outside the gene matches: 9. The CDR3 is 14 residues long. The CDR3 DNA, read in part, is TGCAGTGCAGAGGGGGGGACAGGGGGAGACGAG. Translation gives CSAEGGTGGDE. The CDR3 in full is CSAEGGTGGDEQYF.

As to this clone: The sequence runs out 3 residues before the end of the CDR3; the remainder is reconstructed from the germline J gene. V usage is TRBV5-1 and J usage is TRBJ2-1; weak D call: TRBD2 (6 bases). Germline loops: CDR1 SGHRS, CDR2 YFSETQ. Trimming left V 4 bases short and J 7 bases short, with 15 bases between. The CDR3 totals 14 residues. CDR3 DNA (partial): TGCGCCAGCAGCCCCGGGACGGCGGGGAATGAG. Translated: CASSPGTAGNE. The entire CDR3 is CASSPGTAGNEQFF. Together with reference TRBV5-1 and TRBJ2-1, the CDR3 gives the full variable domain: KAGVTQTPRYLIKTRGQQVTLSCSPISGHRSVSWYQQTPGQGLQFLFEYFSETQRNKGNFPGRFSGRQFSNSRSEMNVSTLELGDSALYLCASSPGTAGNEQFFGPGTRLTVL.

The covered CDR3 bases are TGTGCCAGCAGCTTAGACAGGTCTTCCTACGAT. Amino acids: CASSLDRSSYD. The whole CDR3 protein is CASSLDRSSYDQYF. The genes are TRBV7-2 and TRBJ2-4, with a weak D call TRBD1 (5 bases). From the germline J gene comes the end of the CDR3, since the read stops 3 residues before it. The V gene's germline CDR1 is SGHTA and CDR2 FQGNSA. The CDR3 spans 14 residues.

Of note for this clone: Read sequence stops 3 residues before the CDR3 end, and the germline J gene provides the missing end. The chain employs TRBV6-2 or TRBV6-3 and TRBJ1-1; no clear D. Trimming left V 6 bases short and J 1 base short, with 9 bases between. This CDR3 is 13 amino acids long. Germline CDR1 is MNHEY and CDR2 is SVGEGT. The part of the CDR3 DNA that was read is TGTGCCAGCAGGCTAGCGGAGAACACTGAA. Translating it yields CASRLAENTE. The entire CDR3 is CASRLAENTEAFF.

Points on this clone: The read is 3 residues too short to cover the CDR3 end, so that end is filled in from the germline J gene. The rearrangement links TRBV7-9 to TRBJ2-7; TRBD2 agrees at 9 bases. This CDR3 contains 14 residues. Germline lookup yields CDR1 SEHNR and CDR2 FQNEAQ (reference sequence). V gave up 3 bases and J gave up 5 bases; unmatched junction bases: 5. The CDR3 region is CASSFSGGGDEQYF. The DNA read from the CDR3 is TGTGCCAGCAGCTTTAGCGGGGGAGGCGACGAG.

Points on this clone: The CDR3 is cut off 3 residues early in the read; its end comes from the germline J gene. The V call is TRBV5-1, the J call TRBJ1-2, with 7 bases matching TRBD1. CDR1 is SGHRS, CDR2 YFSETQ, per germline. V lost 0 bases and J lost 3; bases outside the gene matches: 11. This CDR3 has 17 amino acids. CDR3 loop: CASSLDSRGTGDYGYTF. The covered CDR3 bases are TGCGCCAGCAGCTTGGATAGCAGGGGGACCGGCGACTATGGC.

In regard to this clone: The read gets to within 3 residues of the CDR3 end, and the germline J gene fills in the rest. This chain links TRBV20-1 with TRBJ1-2; D might be TRBD1 (6 bases). The CDR3 is made up of 12 amino acids. The germline V gene has CDR1 DFQATT and CDR2 SNEGSKA (reference sequence). V gave up 4 bases and J gave up 6 bases, with 12 bases separating them. CDR3 DNA, as far as it was read: TGCAGTGCTACCTCCAACAGGGATGGC. Its protein is CSATSNRDG. In full, the CDR3 is CSATSNRDGYTF.

The CDR3 here is CASSEDIYEQYF. The sequenced part of the CDR3 DNA is TGCGCCAGCAGTGAAGACATCTACGAG. The chain recombines TRBV10-1 with TRBJ2-7; D is unresolved. The CDR3 goes on 3 residues after the read ends, and that part is filled in from the germline J gene. Germline CDR1 reads WNHNN; CDR2 reads SYGVQD (reference sequence). The CDR3 sequence is 12 residues long. V was cut by 3 bases and J by 3 bases, with 6 bases left in between.

Note on this clone: The sequence runs out 3 residues before the end of the CDR3; the remainder is reconstructed from the germline J gene. The chain uses TRBV7-2 and TRBJ2-1; 13 nucleotides line up with TRBD2. The germline CDR1 and CDR2 sequences are SGHTA and FQGNSA. This CDR3 is 15 amino acids long. V was clipped by 5 bases and J by 7 bases; unmatched bases: 5. The DNA read from the CDR3 is TGTGCCAGCAGCCTGGGACTAGCGGGGAGGAATGAG. The encoded protein is CASSLGLAGRNE. The complete CDR3 sequence is CASSLGLAGRNEQFF.

Note on this clone: From the germline J gene comes the end of the CDR3, since the read stops 3 residues before it. The chain joins TRBV7-2 to TRBJ1-2; perhaps TRBD1 as D (6 bases). Germline CDR1 and CDR2: SGHTA and FQGNSA. V lost 5 bases to trimming and J lost 3 bases, with 13 bases between them. The CDR3 spans 14 residues. The sequenced part of the CDR3 DNA is TGTGCCAGCAGCCGATTACGGACAGACTATGGC. Translation gives CASSRLRTDYG. The CDR3, in full, reads CASSRLRTDYGYTF.

Concerning this clone: The read gets to within 3 residues of the CDR3 end, and the germline J gene fills in the rest. The rearrangement links TRBV6-1 to TRBJ2-2; 12 bases agree with TRBD1. The CDR3 spans 16 residues. Per the germline V gene, CDR1 is MNHNS and CDR2 is SASEGT. Losses at the gene ends were 3 bases for V and 7 bases for J; bases not matched to a gene: 6. The covered CDR3 bases are TGTGCCAGCAGTGAGGGACAGGGGGCGCTTGTCGGGGAG. It is translated as CASSEGQGALVGE. The full CDR3 protein is CASSEGQGALVGELFF.

To note about this clone: The sequence runs out 3 residues before the end of the CDR3; the remainder is reconstructed from the germline J gene. The chain carries TRBV18 and TRBJ1-2; 8 bases agree with TRBD1. The germline CDR1 and CDR2 sequences are KGHSH and LQKENI. V gave up 5 bases and J gave up 2 bases; unmatched junction bases: 7. CDR3 length equals 15 residues. The sequenced CDR3 bases are TGTGCCAGCTCAGCGGACAGGGCCAGAAACTATGGC. Amino acid sequence: CASSADRARNYG. The full CDR3 protein reads CASSADRARNYGYTF. The whole variable domain, remainder taken from reference TRBV18 and TRBJ1-2, is NAGVMQNPRHLVRRRGQEARLRCSPMKGHSHVYWYRQLPEEGLKFMVYLQKENIIDESGMPKERFSAEFPKEGPSILRIQQVVRGDSAAYFCASSADRARNYGYTFGSGTRLTVV.

Concerning this clone itself: Coverage ceases 3 residues before the CDR3 finishes, and the germline J gene fills in the end. The chain is built from TRBV19 and TRBJ2-7; a weak D match, TRBD1 (5 bases). The CDR3 contains 13 residues. Germline V gives CDR1 LNHDA, CDR2 SQIVND (reference sequence). Trimming stripped 5 bases from V and 3 bases from J, with 11 bases between. CDR3 sequence: CASSPLTGYEQYF. The sequenced part of the CDR3 DNA is TGTGCCAGTAGTCCATTAACAGGCTACGAG.

Note on this clone: This same CDR3 is encoded by further DNA sequences in the sample. CDR3 amino acids: CASSRLGAGSGYTF. The covered CDR3 bases are TGTGCCAGCAGCAGATTAGGGGCAGGATCCGGC. This chain joins TRBV7-2 and TRBJ1-2, with D perhaps matching TRBD1 (5 bases). The read comes to an end 3 residues before the CDR3 does, leaving the germline J gene to fill in the end. The CDR3 length is 14 residues. The germline gives CDR1 SGHTA, CDR2 FQGNSA.

Worth noting for this clone: The CDR3 end lies 3 residues beyond the end of the read and is filled in from the germline J gene. This chain joins TRBV7-2 and TRBJ1-2; no clear D. Trimming took 6 bases from V and 4 from J, leaving 18 bases between them. This CDR3 comprises 15 residues. Germline V lookup: CDR1 SGHTA, CDR2 FQGNSA. CDR3 amino acids: CASRISEWQSYGYTF. CDR3 DNA (partial): TGTGCCAGCAGGATAAGCGAGTGGCAATCCTATGGC.

Notes on this clone: The CDR3 goes on 3 residues after the read ends, and that part is filled in from the germline J gene. In the same sample, other DNA sequences code for this CDR3. The V and J genes are TRBV18 and TRBJ1-5, with TRBD1 matching over 9 bases. CDR1 and CDR2 (germline): KGHSH, LQKENI. This CDR3 has 16 residues. The J segment lost 2 bases and the V segment lost 0 bases, leaving 2 bases of the junction unmatched. CDR3 DNA (partial): TGTGCCAGCTCACCACCGGGACAGGGAGGCAATCAGCCC. Translation: CASSPPGQGGNQP. The full-length CDR3 reads as CASSPPGQGGNQPQHF. The full variable domain, with the rest looked up from reference TRBV18 and TRBJ1-5, is NAGVMQNPRHLVRRRGQEARLRCSPMKGHSHVYWYRQLPEEGLKFMVYLQKENIIDESGMPKERFSAEFPKEGPSILRIQQVVRGDSAAYFCASSPPGQGGNQPQHFGDGTRLSIL.

The CDR3 loop is CASSYLKQGGYGYTF. The sequenced part of the CDR3 DNA is TGTGCCAGCAGCTACCTAAAACAGGGGGGATATGGC. This rearrangement joins TRBV7-9 to TRBJ1-2; 8 nucleotides agree with TRBD1. From the germline J gene comes the end of the CDR3, since the read stops 3 residues before it. V lost 4 bases to trimming and J lost 5 bases; unmatched junction nucleotides: 9. CDR1 and CDR2 from the germline V gene are SEHNR and FQNEAQ (reference sequence). This CDR3 contains 15 residues.

With regard to this clone: The read ends 3 residues early relative to the CDR3; the germline J gene fills the gap. The chain recombines TRBV30 with TRBJ1-5; D possibly corresponds to TRBD1 (6 bases). Looked up from germline, CDR1 is GTSNPN and CDR2 is SVGIG (reference sequence). Trimming took 3 bases from V and 9 from J, leaving 18 bases between them. This CDR3 has 14 residues. The CDR3 bases that were read are TGTGCCTGGAGGCCCAGGACAGATGGGTTGCCC. This encodes CAWRPRTDGLP. The full CDR3 protein is CAWRPRTDGLPQHF.

As concerns this clone: Coverage ceases 3 residues before the CDR3 finishes, and the germline J gene fills in the end. This chain connects TRBV7-7 to TRBJ2-2, with D possibly TRBD2 on 5 matching bases. Germline V gene lookup returns CDR1 SSHAT and CDR2 FNYEAQ (reference sequence). This CDR3 has 16 amino acids. Trimming left V 5 bases short and J 0 bases short, with 13 bases between. The sequenced part of the CDR3 DNA is TGTGCCAGCAGCGCCCAGCTAGCCTCGAACACCGGGGAG. It is translated as CASSAQLASNTGE. The CDR3 as a whole reads CASSAQLASNTGELFF.

Points on this clone: The CDR3 end falls 3 residues outside the read, so it is completed with the germline J gene. This chain uses TRBV28 with TRBJ1-4, with D uncertain. The CDR3 covers 14 residues. CDR1 is MDHEN, CDR2 SYDVKM, per germline. Trimming took off 2 bases at V and 7 bases at J, with 11 bases between the two ends. This CDR3 is CASSLVRYAEKLFF. The CDR3 bases that were read are TGTGCCAGCAGTTTAGTTCGGTATGCTGAAAAA.

Comment on this clone: One end of the junction fails to match germline, which may point to a read error. The observed sequence ends 3 residues before the CDR3 terminus, with the missing tail filled in from the germline J gene. Within the sample, other DNA sequences also encode this same CDR3. The chain recombines TRBV11-2 with TRBJ1-3, with D perhaps matching TRBD1 (5 bases). The CDR3 has 15 residues. Germline V gene sequence: CDR1 SGHAT, CDR2 FQNNGV. The CDR3 DNA, read in part, is TGTGCCAGCAGCTTATGGGGCGTCGTAGAAGACACT. Translating it yields CASSLWGVVEDT. The whole CDR3 reads CASSLWGVVEDTIYF.

As concerns this clone: The sequence runs out 3 residues before the end of the CDR3; the remainder is reconstructed from the germline J gene. The V gene is TRBV5-1, the J gene TRBJ1-1, with 9 bases identical to TRBD1. CDR3 length: 15 residues. J gave up 5 bases and V 4 bases, and 9 bases lay outside the gene matches. Germline loops: CDR1 SGHRS, CDR2 YFSETQ. The CDR3 protein is CASSKRTGDNTEAFF. The covered CDR3 bases are TGCGCCAGCAGCAAGAGGACAGGGGATAATACTGAA.

Concerning this clone itself: With the read ending 3 residues before the CDR3 end, the germline J gene is used to fill in that end. The V call is TRBV11-3, the J call TRBJ2-2; D not resolved. The V and J ends lost 5 bases and 3 bases respectively, with 10 bases between them. The CDR3 totals 14 residues. Germline CDR1 is SGHNT and CDR2 is YENEEA. The CDR3 loop reads CASSPQADTGELFF. The DNA read from the CDR3 is TGTGCCAGCAGCCCCCAGGCCGACACCGGGGAG.